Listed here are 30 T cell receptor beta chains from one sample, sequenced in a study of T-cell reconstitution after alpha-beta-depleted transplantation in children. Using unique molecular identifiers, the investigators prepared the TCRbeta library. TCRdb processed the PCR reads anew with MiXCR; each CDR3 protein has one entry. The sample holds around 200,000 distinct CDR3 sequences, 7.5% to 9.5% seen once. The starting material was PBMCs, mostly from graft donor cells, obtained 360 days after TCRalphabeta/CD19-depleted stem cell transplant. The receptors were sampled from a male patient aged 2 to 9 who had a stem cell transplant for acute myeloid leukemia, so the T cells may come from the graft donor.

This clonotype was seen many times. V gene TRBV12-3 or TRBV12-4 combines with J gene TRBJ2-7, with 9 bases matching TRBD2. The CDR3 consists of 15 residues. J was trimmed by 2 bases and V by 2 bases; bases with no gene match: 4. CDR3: CASSLSGRSAYEQYF. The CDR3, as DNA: TGTGCCAGCAGTTTAAGCGGGAGGAGTGCCTACGAGCAGTACTTC.

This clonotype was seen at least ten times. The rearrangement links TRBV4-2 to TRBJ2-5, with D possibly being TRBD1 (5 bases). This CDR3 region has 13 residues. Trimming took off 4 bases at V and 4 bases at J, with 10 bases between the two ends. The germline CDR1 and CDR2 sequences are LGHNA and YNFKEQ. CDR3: CASSPGLGETQYF. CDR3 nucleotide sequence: TGTGCCAGCAGCCCAGGGTTGGGAGAGACCCAGTACTTC.

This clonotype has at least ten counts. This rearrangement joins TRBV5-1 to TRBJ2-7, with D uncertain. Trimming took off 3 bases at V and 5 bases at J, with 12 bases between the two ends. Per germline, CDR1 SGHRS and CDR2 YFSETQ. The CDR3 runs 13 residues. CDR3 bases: TGCGCCAGCAGCTGGAAGGGTGGCGACGAGCAGTACTTC. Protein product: CASSWKGGDEQYF.

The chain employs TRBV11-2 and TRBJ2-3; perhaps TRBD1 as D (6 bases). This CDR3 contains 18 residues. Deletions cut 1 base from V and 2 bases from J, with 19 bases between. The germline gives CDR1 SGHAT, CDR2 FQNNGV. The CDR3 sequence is CASSLGRQALPFTDTQYF. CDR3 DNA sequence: TGTGCCAGCAGCTTAGGCCGACAGGCGCTCCCTTTCACAGATACGCAGTATTTT.

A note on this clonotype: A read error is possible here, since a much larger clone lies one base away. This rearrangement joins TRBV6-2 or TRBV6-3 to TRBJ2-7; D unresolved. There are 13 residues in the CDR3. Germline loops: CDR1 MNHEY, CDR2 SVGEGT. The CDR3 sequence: CASSSGKTYEEYF. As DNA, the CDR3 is TGTGCCAGCAGTTCCGGAAAGACCTACGAGGAGTACTTC.

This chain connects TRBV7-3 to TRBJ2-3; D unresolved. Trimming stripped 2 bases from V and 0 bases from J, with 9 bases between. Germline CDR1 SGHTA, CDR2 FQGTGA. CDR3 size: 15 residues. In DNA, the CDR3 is TGTGCCAGCAGCTTATATGCGGAAAGCACAGATACGCAGTATTTT. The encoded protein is CASSLYAESTDTQYF.

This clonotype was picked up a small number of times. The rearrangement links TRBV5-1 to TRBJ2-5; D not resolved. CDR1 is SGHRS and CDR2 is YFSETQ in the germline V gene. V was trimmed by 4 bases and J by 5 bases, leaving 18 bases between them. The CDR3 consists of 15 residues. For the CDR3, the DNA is TGCGCCAGCAGCGCATACTACCCCTTCGGGGAGACCCAGTACTTC. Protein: CASSAYYPFGETQYF.

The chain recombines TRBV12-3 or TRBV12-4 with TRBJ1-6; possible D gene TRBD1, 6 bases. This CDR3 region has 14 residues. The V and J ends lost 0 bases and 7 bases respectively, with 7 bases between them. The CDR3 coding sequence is TGTGCCAGCAGTTTAGCCCAGGGGAATTCACCCCTCCACTTT. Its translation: CASSLAQGNSPLHF.

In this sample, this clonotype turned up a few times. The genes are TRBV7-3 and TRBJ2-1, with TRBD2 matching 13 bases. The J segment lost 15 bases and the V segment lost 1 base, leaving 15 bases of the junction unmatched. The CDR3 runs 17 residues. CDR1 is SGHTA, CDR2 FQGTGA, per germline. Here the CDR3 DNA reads TGTGCCAGCAGCTTAAGAGTACTAGCGGGAGGGCCCATCAGTCTGTTCTTC. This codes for CASSLRVLAGGPISLFF.

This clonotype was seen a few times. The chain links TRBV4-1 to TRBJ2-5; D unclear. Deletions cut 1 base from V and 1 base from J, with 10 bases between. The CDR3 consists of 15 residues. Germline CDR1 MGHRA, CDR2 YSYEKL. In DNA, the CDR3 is TGCGCCAGCAGCCAAGCGGCGACATTCCAAGAGACCCAGTACTTC. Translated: CASSQAATFQETQYF.

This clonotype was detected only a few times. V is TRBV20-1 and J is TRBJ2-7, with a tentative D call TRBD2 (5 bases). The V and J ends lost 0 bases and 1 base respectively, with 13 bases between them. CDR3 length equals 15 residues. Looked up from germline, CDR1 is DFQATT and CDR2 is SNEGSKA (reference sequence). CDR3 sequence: CSAREGSGLSYEQYF. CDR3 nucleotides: TGCAGTGCTAGAGAGGGGAGCGGACTTTCCTACGAGCAGTACTTC.

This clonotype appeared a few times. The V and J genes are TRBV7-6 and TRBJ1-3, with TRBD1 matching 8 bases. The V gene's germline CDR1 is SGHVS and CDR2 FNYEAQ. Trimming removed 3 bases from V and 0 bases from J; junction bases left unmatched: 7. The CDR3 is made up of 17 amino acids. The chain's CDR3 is CASSFRGTGISGNTIYF. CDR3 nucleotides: TGTGCCAGCAGCTTTAGGGGGACAGGAATCTCTGGAAACACCATATATTTT.

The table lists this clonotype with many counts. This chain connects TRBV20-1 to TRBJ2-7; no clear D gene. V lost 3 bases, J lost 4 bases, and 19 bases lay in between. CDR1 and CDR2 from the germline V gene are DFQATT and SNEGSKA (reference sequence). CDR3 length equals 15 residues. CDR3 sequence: CSARDIVGTAYEQYF. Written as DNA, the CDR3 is TGCAGTGCTAGGGATATAGTGGGCACGGCTTACGAGCAGTACTTC.

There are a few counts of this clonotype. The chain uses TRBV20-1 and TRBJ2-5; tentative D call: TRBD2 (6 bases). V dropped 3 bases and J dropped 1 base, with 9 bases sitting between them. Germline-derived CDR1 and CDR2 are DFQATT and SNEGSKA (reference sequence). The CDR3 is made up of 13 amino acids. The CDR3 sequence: CSASGSLQETQYF. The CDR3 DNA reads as TGCAGTGCTAGCGGGAGCCTCCAAGAGACCCAGTACTTC.

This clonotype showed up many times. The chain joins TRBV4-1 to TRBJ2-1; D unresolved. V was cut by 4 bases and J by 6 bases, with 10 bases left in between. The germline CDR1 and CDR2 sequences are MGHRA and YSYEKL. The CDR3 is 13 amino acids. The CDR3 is CASSLGPPNEQFF. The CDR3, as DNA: TGCGCCAGCAGCCTTGGCCCCCCCAATGAGCAGTTCTTC.

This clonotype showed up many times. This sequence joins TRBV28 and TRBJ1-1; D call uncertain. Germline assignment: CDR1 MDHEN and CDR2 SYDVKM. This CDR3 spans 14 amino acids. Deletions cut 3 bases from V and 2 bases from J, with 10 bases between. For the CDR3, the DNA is TGTGCCAGCAGTTTGGGATCGTTAAACACTGAAGCTTTCTTT. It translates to CASSLGSLNTEAFF.

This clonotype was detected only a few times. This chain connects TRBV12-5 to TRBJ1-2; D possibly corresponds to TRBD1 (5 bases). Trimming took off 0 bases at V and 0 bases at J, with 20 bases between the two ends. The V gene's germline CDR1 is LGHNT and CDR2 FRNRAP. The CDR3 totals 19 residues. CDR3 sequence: CASGLVTLTVLHSNYGYTF. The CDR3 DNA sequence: TGTGCTAGTGGTTTGGTAACCCTGACAGTCCTTCACTCTAACTATGGCTACACCTTC.

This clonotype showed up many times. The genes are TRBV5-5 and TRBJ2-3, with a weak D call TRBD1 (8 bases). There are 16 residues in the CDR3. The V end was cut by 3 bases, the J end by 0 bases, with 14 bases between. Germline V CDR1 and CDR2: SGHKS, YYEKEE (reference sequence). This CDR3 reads CASSYGQGGSTDTQYF. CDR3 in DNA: TGTGCCAGCAGCTACGGACAGGGAGGGAGCACAGATACGCAGTATTTT.

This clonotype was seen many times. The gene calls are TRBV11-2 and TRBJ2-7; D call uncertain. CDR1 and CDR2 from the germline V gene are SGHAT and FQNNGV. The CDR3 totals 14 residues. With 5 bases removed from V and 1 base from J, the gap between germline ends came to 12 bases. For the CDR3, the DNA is TGTGCCAGCAGCGCAGGACCCCCATCCTACGAGCAGTACTTC. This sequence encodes CASSAGPPSYEQYF.

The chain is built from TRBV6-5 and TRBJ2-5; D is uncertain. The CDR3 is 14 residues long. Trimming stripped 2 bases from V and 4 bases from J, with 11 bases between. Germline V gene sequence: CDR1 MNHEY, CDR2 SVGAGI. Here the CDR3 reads CASSYALGGETQYF. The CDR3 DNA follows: TGTGCCAGCAGTTACGCCCTGGGTGGAGAGACCCAGTACTTC.

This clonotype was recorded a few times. DNA of the CDR3: TGCAGTGCCTTCCGGGACTCACAAGAGACCCAGTACTTC. It specifies CSAFRDSQETQYF. The J gene is TRBJ2-5, the V gene TRBV20-1; maybe TRBD2 (6 bases). Germline loops: CDR1 DFQATT, CDR2 SNEGSKA (reference sequence). Trimming cost V 6 bases and J 2 bases, with 13 bases left between them. There are 13 residues in the CDR3.

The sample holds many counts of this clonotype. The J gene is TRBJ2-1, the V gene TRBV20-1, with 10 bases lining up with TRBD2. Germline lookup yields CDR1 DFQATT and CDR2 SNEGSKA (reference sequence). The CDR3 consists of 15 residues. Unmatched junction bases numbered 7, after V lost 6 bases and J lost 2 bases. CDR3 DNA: TGCAGTGCGGTATTTAGCGGGAGGCCCTACAATGAGCAGTTCTTC. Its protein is CSAVFSGRPYNEQFF.

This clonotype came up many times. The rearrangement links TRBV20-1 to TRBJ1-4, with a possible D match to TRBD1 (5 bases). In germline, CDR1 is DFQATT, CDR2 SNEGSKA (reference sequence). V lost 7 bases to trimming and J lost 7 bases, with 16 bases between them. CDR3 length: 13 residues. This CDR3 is CSGRDLGTEKLFF. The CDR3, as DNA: TGCAGTGGCCGGGACCTGGGGACTGAAAAACTGTTTTTT.

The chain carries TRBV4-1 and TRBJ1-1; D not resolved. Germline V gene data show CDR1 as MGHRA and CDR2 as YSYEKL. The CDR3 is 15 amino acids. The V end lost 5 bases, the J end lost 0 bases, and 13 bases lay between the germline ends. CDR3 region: CASSGFSELNTEAFF. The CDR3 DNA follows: TGCGCCAGCAGCGGATTCAGCGAGTTGAACACTGAAGCTTTCTTT.

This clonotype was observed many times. CDR3 amino acids: CASSYSIPGQTSSGANVLTF. For the CDR3, the DNA is TGTGCCAGCAGTTACTCGATCCCGGGACAGACGAGCTCTGGGGCCAACGTCCTGACTTTC. The V and J genes are TRBV6-2 or TRBV6-3 and TRBJ2-6; 7 bases align to TRBD1. J gave up 0 bases and V 0 bases, and 11 bases lay outside the gene matches. This CDR3 is 20 amino acids long. Per germline, CDR1 MNHEY and CDR2 SVGEGT.

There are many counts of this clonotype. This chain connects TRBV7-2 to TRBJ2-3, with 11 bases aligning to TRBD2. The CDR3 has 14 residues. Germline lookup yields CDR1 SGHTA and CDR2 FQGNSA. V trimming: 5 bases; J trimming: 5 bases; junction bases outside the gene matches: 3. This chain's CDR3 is CASSPGTSGDTQYF. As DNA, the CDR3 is TGTGCCAGCAGCCCCGGGACTAGCGGAGATACGCAGTATTTT.

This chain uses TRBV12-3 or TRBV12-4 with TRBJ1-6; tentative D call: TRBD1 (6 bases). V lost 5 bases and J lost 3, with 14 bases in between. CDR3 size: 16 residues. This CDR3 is CASSPPTGIYNSPLHF. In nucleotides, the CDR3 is TGTGCCAGCAGTCCCCCGACAGGAATCTATAATTCACCCCTCCACTTT.

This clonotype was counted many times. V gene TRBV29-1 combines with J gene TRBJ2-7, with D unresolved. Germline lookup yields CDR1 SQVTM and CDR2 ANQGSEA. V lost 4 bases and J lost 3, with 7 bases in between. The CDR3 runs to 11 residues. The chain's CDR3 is CSVVILYEQYF. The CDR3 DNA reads TGCAGCGTTGTAATCCTCTACGAGCAGTACTTC.

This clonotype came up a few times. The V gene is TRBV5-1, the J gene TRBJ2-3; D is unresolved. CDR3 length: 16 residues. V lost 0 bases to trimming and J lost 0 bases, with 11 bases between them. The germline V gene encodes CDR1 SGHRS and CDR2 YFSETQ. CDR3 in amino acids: CASSLGTEKSTDTQYF. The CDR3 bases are TGCGCCAGCAGCTTGGGGACCGAGAAGAGCACAGATACGCAGTATTTT.

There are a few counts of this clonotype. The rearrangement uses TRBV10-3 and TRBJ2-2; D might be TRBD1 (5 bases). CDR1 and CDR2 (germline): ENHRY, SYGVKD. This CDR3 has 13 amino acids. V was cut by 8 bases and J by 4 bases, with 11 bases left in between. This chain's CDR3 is CAIGQGATGELFF. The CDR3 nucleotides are TGTGCCATCGGGCAGGGCGCCACCGGGGAGCTGTTTTTT.